A single sample gave rise to the 9 T cell receptor beta chains below, sequenced in a study of control samples from healthy donors and cancer patients (dated by TCRdb to about 2020). Libraries were made using the immunoSEQ multiplex PCR assay. TCRdb took over this immuneACCESS table, retaining in-frame rearrangements with V and J assigned. Such tables are incomplete; in checked studies, under half of the missing clones stem from an unresolved V gene, and the remainder is unexplained. This sample is represented by roughly 170,000 clones; 85% to 95% of them were singletons. The ten most abundant clones make up over 3.5% of the sample. The sample comprised blood. These receptors were obtained from a woman aged 55-75 years in good health.

This clone was seen a single time. This sequence joins TRBV3-1 (or the pseudogene TRBV3-2) and TRBJ2-3; D call uncertain. CDR1 is LGHDT and CDR2 is YNNKEL in the germline V gene (reference sequence). The V end was cut by 0 bases, the J end by 1 base, with 11 bases between. This CDR3 comprises 16 residues. The CDR3 is CASSQEGFGGTDTQYF. CDR3 DNA: TGTGCCAGCAGCCAAGAAGGATTCGGCGGCACAGATACGCAGTATTTT.

The rearrangement links TRBV6-4 to TRBJ2-1; 8 bases are a match to TRBD2. Trimming removed 6 bases from V and 0 bases from J; junction bases left unmatched: 4. The CDR3 is 15 residues long. Per the germline V gene, CDR1 is MRHNA and CDR2 is SNTAGT. In DNA, the CDR3 is TGTGCCAGCAGCTTCAGCGGGGGCTCCTACAATGAGCAGTTCTTC. Residues: CASSFSGGSYNEQFF.

This clone was seen once. The gene calls are TRBV11-3 and TRBJ1-2; 9 nucleotides agree with TRBD1. CDR1 is SGHNT, CDR2 YENEEA, per germline. CDR3 length: 10 residues. V lost 4 bases, J lost 12 bases, and 0 bases stayed unmatched. CDR3 in amino acids: CASSWTGDTF. The CDR3 region has the DNA TGTGCCAGCAGCTGGACAGGGGACACCTTC.

This clone was seen only a few times. V is TRBV10-1 and J is TRBJ2-2; 11 bases line up with TRBD1. The V segment lost 6 bases and the J segment 3 bases; nucleotides outside the gene matches: 3. CDR3 length: 15 residues. CDR1 and CDR2 (germline): WNHNN, SYGVQD (reference sequence). The CDR3 region has the DNA TGCGCCAGCAGAAGGGACAGGGGGTACACCGGGGAGCTGTTTTTT. Protein: CASRRDRGYTGELFF.

V is TRBV5-1 and J is TRBJ1-4; 9 nucleotides align to TRBD1. Trimming took 4 bases from V and 8 from J; bases not matched to a gene: 3. Per germline, CDR1 SGHRS and CDR2 YFSETQ. This CDR3 contains 13 residues. Here the CDR3 DNA reads TGCGCCAGCAGCCCCGGGACAGGGGAAAAACTGTTTTTT. This sequence encodes CASSPGTGEKLFF. Full variable domain (remainder filled in from reference TRBV5-1 and TRBJ1-4): KAGVTQTPRYLIKTRGQQVTLSCSPISGHRSVSWYQQTPGQGLQFLFEYFSETQRNKGNFPGRFSGRQFSNSRSEMNVSTLELGDSALYLCASSPGTGEKLFFGSGTQLSVL.

V gene TRBV6-5 combines with J gene TRBJ1-4, with 8 bases fitting TRBD1. Germline CDR1 MNHEY, CDR2 SVGAGI. J was trimmed by 8 bases and V by 6 bases; bases with no gene match: 8. The CDR3 consists of 14 residues. The CDR3 here is CASSRGQGLEKLFF. The CDR3 bases are TGTGCCAGCAGCCGAGGACAGGGTTTAGAAAAACTGTTTTTT.

V is TRBV4-1 and J is TRBJ2-2; D ambiguous. The CDR3 has 13 residues. Germline V gene sequence: CDR1 MGHRA, CDR2 YSYEKL. Trimming stripped 3 bases from V and 6 bases from J, with 8 bases between. Here the CDR3 reads CASSHLSSGELFF. Here the CDR3 DNA reads TGCGCCAGCAGCCATCTATCCTCCGGGGAGCTGTTTTTT.

CDR3 bases: TGTGCCAGCAGCCAAAGGACAGCCTTGAACACTGAAGCTTTCTTT. This gives the protein CASSQRTALNTEAFF. The chain links TRBV14 to TRBJ1-1, with TRBD1 as a possible D gene (6 bases). There are 15 residues in the CDR3. CDR1 SGHDN and CDR2 FVKESK come from the germline V gene. V was pared by 2 bases and J by 0 bases, with 10 bases between.

The rearrangement links TRBV7-2 to TRBJ1-3; D unclear. The length of the CDR3 is 13 residues. V lost 7 bases and J lost 0, with 7 bases in between. From germline, CDR1 is SGHTA and CDR2 FQGNSA. The CDR3 coding sequence is TGTGCCAGCACTACCACCTCTGGAAACACCATATATTTT. It yields the protein CASTTTSGNTIYF.